This T cell receptor beta chain is drawn from a study of cytomegalovirus exposure and HLA in healthy donors. Donors sampled were nominally healthy, though unrecorded immune exposures were likely. Germline CDR1 reads MNHEY; CDR2 reads SVGAGI. The CDR3 runs 15 residues. The junction had 11 bases not matched to a gene; V was cut back by 7 bases and J by 4 bases. The PCR ran on 60 Vbeta and 13 Jbeta primers. Method: immunoSEQ multiplex PCR; TCRdb's copy keeps in-frame clones and lacks some. This table has 60,000 to 80,000 clones, less than 65% appearing once. Sequenced material: PBMCs. The sequence derives from a man under 40 in good health and CMV-seronegative. The chain carries TRBV6-5 and TRBJ1-2; 8 nucleotides line up with TRBD1. Written as DNA, the CDR3 is TGTGCCAGCATCGCCTCCAGGGGGCGCGGCTATGGCTACACCTTC. Protein product: CASIASRGRGYGYTF.